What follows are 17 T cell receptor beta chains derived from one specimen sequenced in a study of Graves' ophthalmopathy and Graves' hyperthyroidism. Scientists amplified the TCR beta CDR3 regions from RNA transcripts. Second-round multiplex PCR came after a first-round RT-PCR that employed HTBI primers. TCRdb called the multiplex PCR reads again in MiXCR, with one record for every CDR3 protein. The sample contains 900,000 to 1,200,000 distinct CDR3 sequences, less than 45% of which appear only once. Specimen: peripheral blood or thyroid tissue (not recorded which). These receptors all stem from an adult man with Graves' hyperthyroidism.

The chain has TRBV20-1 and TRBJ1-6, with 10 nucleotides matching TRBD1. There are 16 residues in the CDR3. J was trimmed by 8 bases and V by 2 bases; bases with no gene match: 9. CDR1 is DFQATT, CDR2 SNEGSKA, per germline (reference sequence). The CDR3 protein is CSARFLDRGWDSPLHF. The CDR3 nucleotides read TGCAGTGCTAGATTCTTGGACAGGGGGTGGGATTCACCCCTCCACTTT.

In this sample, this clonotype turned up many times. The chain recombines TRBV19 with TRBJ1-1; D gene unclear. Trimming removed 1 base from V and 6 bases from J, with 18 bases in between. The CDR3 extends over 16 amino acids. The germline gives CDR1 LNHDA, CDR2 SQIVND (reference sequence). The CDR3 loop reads CASSIARRPDRAEAFF. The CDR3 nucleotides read TGTGCCAGTAGTATAGCCAGAAGGCCCGATAGGGCTGAAGCTTTCTTT.

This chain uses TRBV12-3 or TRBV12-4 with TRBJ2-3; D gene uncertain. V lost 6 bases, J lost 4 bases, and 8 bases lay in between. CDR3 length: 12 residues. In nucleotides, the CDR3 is TGTGCCAGCAGCCTGACCCCAGATACGCAGTATTTT. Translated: CASSLTPDTQYF.

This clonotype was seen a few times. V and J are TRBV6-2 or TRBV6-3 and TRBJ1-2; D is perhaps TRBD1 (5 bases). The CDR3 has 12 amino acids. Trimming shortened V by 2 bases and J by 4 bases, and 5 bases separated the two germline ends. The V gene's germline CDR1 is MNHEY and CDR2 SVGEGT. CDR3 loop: CASSYGAYGYTF. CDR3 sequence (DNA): TGTGCCAGCAGTTACGGGGCCTATGGCTACACCTTC.

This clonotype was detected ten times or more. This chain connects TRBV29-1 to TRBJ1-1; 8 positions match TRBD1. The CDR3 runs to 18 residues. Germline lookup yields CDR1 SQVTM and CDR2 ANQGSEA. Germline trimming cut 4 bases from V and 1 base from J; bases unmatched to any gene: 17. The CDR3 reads CSVANLGQGTTKNTEAFF. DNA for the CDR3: TGCAGCGTTGCAAACCTCGGACAGGGAACCACCAAGAACACTGAAGCTTTCTTT.

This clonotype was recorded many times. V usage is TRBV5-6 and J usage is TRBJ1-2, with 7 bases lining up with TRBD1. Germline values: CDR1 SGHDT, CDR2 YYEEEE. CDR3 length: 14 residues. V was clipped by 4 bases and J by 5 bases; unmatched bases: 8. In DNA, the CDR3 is TGTGCCAGCAGCGGAGACAGGGAAAGTTATGGCTACACCTTC. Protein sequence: CASSGDRESYGYTF.

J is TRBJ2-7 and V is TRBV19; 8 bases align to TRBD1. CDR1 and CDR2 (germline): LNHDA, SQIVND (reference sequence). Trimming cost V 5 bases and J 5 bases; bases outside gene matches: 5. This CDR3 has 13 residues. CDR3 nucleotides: TGTGCCAGTAGTTGGCAGGGGGCGAACGAGCAGTACTTC. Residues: CASSWQGANEQYF.

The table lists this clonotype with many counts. CDR3 DNA sequence: TGTGCCAGCAGCCCGACGAGGGACAGGGCACCCCTTCCCCAGCATTTT. Protein product: CASSPTRDRAPLPQHF. The V call is TRBV7-9, the J call TRBJ1-5; 9 nucleotides match TRBD1. The CDR3 is 16 residues long. The V gene's germline CDR1 is SEHNR and CDR2 FQNEAQ (reference sequence). Trimming took 5 bases from V and 10 from J; bases not matched to a gene: 15. Together with reference TRBV7-9 and TRBJ1-5, the CDR3 gives the full variable domain: DTGVSQNPRHKITKRGQNVTFRCDPISEHNRLYWYRQTLGQGPEFLTYFQNEAQLEKSRLLSDRFSAERPKGSFSTLEIQRTEQGDSAMYLCASSPTRDRAPLPQHFGDGTRLSIL.

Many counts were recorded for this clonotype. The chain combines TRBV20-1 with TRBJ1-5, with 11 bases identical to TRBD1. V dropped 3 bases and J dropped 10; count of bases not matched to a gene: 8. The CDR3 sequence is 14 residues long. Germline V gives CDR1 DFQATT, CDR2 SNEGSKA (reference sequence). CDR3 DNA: TGCAGTGCTAGTTTCGGGACAGGGGGTTCTCCCCAGCATTTT. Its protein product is CSASFGTGGSPQHF.

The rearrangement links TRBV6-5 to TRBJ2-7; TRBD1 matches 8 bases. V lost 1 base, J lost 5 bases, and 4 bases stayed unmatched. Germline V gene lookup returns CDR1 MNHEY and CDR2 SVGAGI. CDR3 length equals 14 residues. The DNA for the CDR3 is TGTGCCAGCAGTTACTGGAGGACAGGGAACGAGCAGTACTTC. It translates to CASSYWRTGNEQYF.

The chain's CDR3 is CATSRTDETGEWETQYF. CDR3 bases: TGTGCCACCAGCAGAACGGACGAGACAGGGGAGTGGGAGACCCAGTACTTC. The rearrangement joins TRBV15 to TRBJ2-5, with 8 nucleotides matching TRBD1. The V and J ends lost 2 bases and 5 bases, in that order; junction bases with no gene match: 13. Germline CDR1 is LNHNV and CDR2 is YYDKDF (reference sequence). This CDR3 spans 17 amino acids.

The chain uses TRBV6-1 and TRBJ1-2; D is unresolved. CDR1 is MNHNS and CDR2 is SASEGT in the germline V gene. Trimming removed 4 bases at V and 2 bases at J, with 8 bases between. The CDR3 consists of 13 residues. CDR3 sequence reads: CASSVAINYGYTF. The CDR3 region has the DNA TGTGCCAGCAGTGTTGCCATAAACTATGGCTACACCTTC.

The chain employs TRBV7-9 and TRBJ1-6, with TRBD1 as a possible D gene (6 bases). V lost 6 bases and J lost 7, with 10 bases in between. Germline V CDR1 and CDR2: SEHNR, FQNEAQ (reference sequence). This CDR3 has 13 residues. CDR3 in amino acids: CASRSDSNSPLHF. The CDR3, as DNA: TGTGCCAGCAGATCGGACAGCAATTCACCCCTCCACTTT. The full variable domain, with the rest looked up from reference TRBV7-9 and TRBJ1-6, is DTGVSQNPRHKITKRGQNVTFRCDPISEHNRLYWYRQTLGQGPEFLTYFQNEAQLEKSRLLSDRFSAERPKGSFSTLEIQRTEQGDSAMYLCASRSDSNSPLHFGNGTRLTVT.

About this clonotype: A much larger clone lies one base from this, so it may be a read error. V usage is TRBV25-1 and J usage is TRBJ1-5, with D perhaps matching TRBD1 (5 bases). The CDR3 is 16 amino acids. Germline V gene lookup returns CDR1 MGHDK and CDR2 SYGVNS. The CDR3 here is CVSSTQGAGEIKPQHF. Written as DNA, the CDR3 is TGTGTCAGCAGTACTCAGGGAGCCGGCGAAATCAAGCCCCAGCATTTT. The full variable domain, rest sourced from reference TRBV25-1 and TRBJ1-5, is EADIYQTPRYLVIGTGKKITLECSQTMGHDKMYWYQQDPGMELHLIHYSYGVNSTEKGDLSSESTVSRIRTEHFPLTLESARPSHTSQYLCVSSTQGAGEIKPQHFGDGTRLSIL.

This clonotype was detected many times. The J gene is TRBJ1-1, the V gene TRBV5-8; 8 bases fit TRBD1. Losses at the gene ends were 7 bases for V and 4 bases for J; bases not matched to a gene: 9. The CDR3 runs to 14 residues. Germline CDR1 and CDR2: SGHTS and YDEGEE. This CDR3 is CASDTGGLVTEAFF. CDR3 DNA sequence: TGTGCCAGCGACACAGGGGGTCTGGTCACTGAAGCTTTCTTT.

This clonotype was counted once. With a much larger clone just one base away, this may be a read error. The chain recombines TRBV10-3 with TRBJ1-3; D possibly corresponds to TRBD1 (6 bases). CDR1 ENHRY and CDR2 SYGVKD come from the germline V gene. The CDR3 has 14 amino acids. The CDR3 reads CTSRSGGLGNTIYF. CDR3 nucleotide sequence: TGTACCAGCAGATCCGGGGGCTTAGGAAACACCATATATTTT.

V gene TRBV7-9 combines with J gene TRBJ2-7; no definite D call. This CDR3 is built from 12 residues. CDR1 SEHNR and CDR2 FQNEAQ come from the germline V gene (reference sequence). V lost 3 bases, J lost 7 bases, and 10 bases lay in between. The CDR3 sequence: CASSFPGWEQYF. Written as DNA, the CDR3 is TGTGCCAGCAGCTTCCCTGGCTGGGAGCAGTACTTC.